The present entry profiles one T cell receptor beta chain with its context. What it recognizes is unknown. It may be a read error: a sequence one base away is much more abundant. These data belong to a study of regulatory T cells in long-lasting Graves disease. The wider study: The study counted Graves' disease as persistent given over 5 years of antithyroid drugs and positive TSH receptor antibodies. Study-level points and caveats: Those with persistent Graves' had less TCR diversity than newly diagnosed patients. Segments TRBV28, TRBJ1-2 and TRBJ2-5 showed preferential usage in persistent disease.

Stated time point: persistent/refractory GD, antithyroid drugs over 5 years with positive TRAb. PBMC-extracted RNA yielded the TCR library. Diagnosis followed American Thyroid Association guidelines for Graves' disease. CDR3 length: 15 amino acids. Germline CDR1 LNHNV, CDR2 YYDKDF (reference sequence). Construction of the TCR beta libraries employed iRepertoire HTBI primers in conjunction with Arm-PCR of CDR3 regions. A single record per CDR3 protein comes from TCRdb applying MiXCR to the multiplex PCR reads. The repertoire holds roughly 300,000 distinct CDR3 sequences, with 22% as singletons. The V gene is TRBV15, the J gene TRBJ2-7, with a tentative D call TRBD2 (5 bases). The starting material was peripheral blood mononuclear cells (PBMCs), obtained when the disease was refractory, from a patient treated with antithyroid drugs. The TCR originated in a female donor with Graves disease. This chain's CDR3 is CVTSRVDGGHYEQYF. CDR3 bases: TGTGTCACCAGCAGAGTCGATGGCGGGCATTACGAGCAGTACTTC.